A selection of T cell receptor beta chains follows, all from one sample in a study of OX40 agonist ivuxolimab in advanced cancers. Profiling relied on immunoSEQ multiplex PCR, and the TCRdb table lists in-frame clones only, not all of them. Among approximately 49,000 clones listed, 65% to 90% were seen once. This material consisted of CD4+ or CD8+ T cells sorted from blood, taken in a trial of the OX40 agonist ivuxolimab. These receptors came from an adult with an advanced solid tumor such as melanoma, head and neck, liver or kidney cancer. Both conserved end residues are part of each CDR3. The D gene is left open where the match is weak. Not every row has a clone size; where given, it reads once, few, many or a size class.

V	J	size	D	CDR3	DNA
TRBV28	TRBJ2-7	few	-	CATPNDYEQYF	TGTGCCACCCCGAATGACTACGAGCAGTACTTC
TRBV6-5	TRBJ2-2	-	TRBD1	CASSLTGSTGELFF	TGTGCCAGCAGTTTGACAGGGTCGACCGGGGAGCTGTTTTTT
TRBV2	TRBJ2-1	-	TRBD2	CASDPSGLYNEQFF	TGTGCCAGCGATCCTAGCGGCCTCTACAATGAGCAGTTCTTC
TRBV7-6	TRBJ2-1	-	-	CASSLAENFEQFF	TGTGCCAGCAGCTTAGCGGAAAACTTTGAGCAGTTCTTC
TRBV19	TRBJ2-1	-	TRBD2	CASRVGAGVYRDEQFF	TGTGCCAGTAGGGTCGGAGCGGGGGTATATCGGGATGAGCAGTTCTTC
TRBV27	TRBJ2-1	once	-	CASTISRDPGLSEQFF	TGTGCCAGCACTATCTCCCGGGACCCTGGTCTAAGTGAGCAGTTCTTC
TRBV4-1	TRBJ1-3	-	-	CASSLLEGGGGNTIYF	TGCGCCAGCAGCCTACTCGAGGGAGGAGGTGGAAACACCATATATTTT
TRBV10-2	TRBJ2-1	-	-	CASSEGSSDSFYNEQFF	TGCGCCAGCAGTGAGGGGAGCAGCGACAGCTTCTACAATGAGCAGTTCTTC
TRBV27	TRBJ2-7	few	TRBD2	CASSLSGSPHEQYF	TGTGCCAGCAGTTTAAGCGGGAGTCCCCACGAGCAGTACTTC
TRBV28	TRBJ2-2	-	-	CASSLIRQSNTGELFF	TGTGCCAGCAGTTTGATCCGACAATCGAACACCGGGGAGCTGTTTTTT
TRBV28	TRBJ2-7	-	-	CAGGDPTRPEQYF	TGTGCCGGTGGGGACCCAACCCGTCCCGAGCAGTACTTC
TRBV13	TRBJ2-7	-	-	CASSLGSSHNEQYF	TGTGCCAGCAGCTTAGGCTCTAGTCACAACGAGCAGTACTTC
TRBV19	TRBJ2-7	-	-	CASSIGGGGEQYF	TGTGCCAGTAGTATAGGAGGGGGAGGTGAGCAGTACTTC
TRBV19	TRBJ2-7	-	TRBD1	CASSMGTGGYEQYF	TGTGCCAGTAGTATGGGGACAGGGGGCTACGAGCAGTACTTC
TRBV30	TRBJ2-3	-	-	CAALDVPGSTDTQYF	TGTGCCGCCCTGGACGTACCTGGGAGCACAGATACGCAGTATTTT
TRBV18	TRBJ1-5	-	-	CASSPPDFSNQPQHF	TGTGCCAGCTCACCACCGGATTTTAGCAATCAGCCCCAGCATTTT
TRBV13	TRBJ2-7	-	TRBD1	CASRNGQGDEQYF	TGTGCCAGCAGAAACGGACAGGGGGACGAGCAGTACTTC
TRBV25-1	TRBJ2-1	-	-	CASSLYNEQFF	TGTGCCAGCAGTCTCTACAATGAGCAGTTCTTC
TRBV27	TRBJ2-1	-	TRBD2	CASSLFGLAGLRDNEQFF	TGTGCCAGCAGTTTATTCGGACTAGCGGGACTCCGAGACAATGAGCAGTTCTTC
TRBV9	TRBJ2-5	once	-	CASSFWMEETQYF	TGTGCCAGCAGCTTCTGGATGGAAGAGACCCAGTACTTC
TRBV9	TRBJ2-1	few	-	CASSEKGRGRSWDNEQFF	TGTGCCAGCAGCGAAAAGGGAAGGGGACGCTCCTGGGACAATGAGCAGTTCTTC
TRBV29-1	TRBJ2-3	-	TRBD1	CSGEDREYTQYF	TGCAGCGGCGAGGACAGGGAATATACGCAGTATTTT
TRBV30	TRBJ2-5	medium-sized	TRBD2	CAWSTSTSGREYF	TGTGCCTGGAGTACTTCGACTAGCGGAAGGGAGTACTTC
TRBV19	TRBJ2-1	-	TRBD2	CASIAVAGSYNEQFF	TGTGCCAGTATCGCAGTAGCGGGCTCCTACAATGAGCAGTTCTTC
TRBV9	TRBJ2-1	-	TRBD1	CASSVGQGAGEQFF	TGTGCCAGCAGCGTGGGACAGGGGGCCGGTGAGCAGTTCTTC
TRBV6-6	TRBJ2-4	-	-	CASSYGALRYF	TGTGCCAGCAGTTACGGGGCCTTGCGGTACTTC
TRBV30	TRBJ2-7	-	-	CAWSVLSYEQYF	TGTGCCTGGAGTGTGTTATCCTACGAGCAGTACTTC
TRBV2	TRBJ2-1	few	TRBD2	CASRRTSGTYNEQFF	TGTGCCAGCAGACGAACTAGCGGAACCTACAATGAGCAGTTCTTC